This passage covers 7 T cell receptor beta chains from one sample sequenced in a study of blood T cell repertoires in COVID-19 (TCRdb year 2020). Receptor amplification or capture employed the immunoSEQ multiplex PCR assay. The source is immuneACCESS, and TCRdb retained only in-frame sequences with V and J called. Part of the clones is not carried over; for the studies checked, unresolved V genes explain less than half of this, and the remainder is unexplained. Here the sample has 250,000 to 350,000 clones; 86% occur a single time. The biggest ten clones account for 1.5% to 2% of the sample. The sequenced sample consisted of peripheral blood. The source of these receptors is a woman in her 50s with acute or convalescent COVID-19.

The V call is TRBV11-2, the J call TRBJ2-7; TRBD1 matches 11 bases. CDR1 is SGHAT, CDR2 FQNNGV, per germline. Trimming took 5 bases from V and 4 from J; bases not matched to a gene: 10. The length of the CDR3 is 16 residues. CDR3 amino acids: CASSPRVGTGGYEQYF. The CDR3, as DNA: TGTGCCAGCAGCCCACGCGTTGGGACAGGGGGTTACGAGCAGTACTTC.

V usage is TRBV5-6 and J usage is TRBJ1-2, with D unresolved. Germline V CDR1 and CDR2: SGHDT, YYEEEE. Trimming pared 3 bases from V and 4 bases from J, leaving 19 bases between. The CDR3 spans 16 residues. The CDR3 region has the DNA TGTGCCAGCAGCTCCAGAGATGGAGGGATCTTCTATGGCTACACCTTC. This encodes CASSSRDGGIFYGYTF.

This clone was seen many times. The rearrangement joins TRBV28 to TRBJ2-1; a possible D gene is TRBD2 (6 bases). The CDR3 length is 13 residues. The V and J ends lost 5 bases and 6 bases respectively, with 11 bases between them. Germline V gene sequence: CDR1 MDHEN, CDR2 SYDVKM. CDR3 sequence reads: CASSPRTTNEQFF. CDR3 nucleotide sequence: TGTGCCAGCAGTCCACGGACTACCAATGAGCAGTTCTTC. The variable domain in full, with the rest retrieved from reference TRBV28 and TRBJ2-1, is DVKVTQSSRYLVKRTGEKVFLECVQDMDHENMFWYRQDPGLGLRLIYFSYDVKMKEKGDIPEGYSVSREKKERFSLILESASTNQTSMYLCASSPRTTNEQFFGPGTRLTVL.

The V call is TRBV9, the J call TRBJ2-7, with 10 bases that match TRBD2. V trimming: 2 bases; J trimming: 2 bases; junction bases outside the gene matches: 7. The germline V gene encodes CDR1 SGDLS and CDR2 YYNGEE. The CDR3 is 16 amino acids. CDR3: CASSVTQLAGAYEQYF. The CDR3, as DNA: TGTGCCAGCAGCGTGACACAGCTAGCGGGAGCCTACGAGCAGTACTTC.

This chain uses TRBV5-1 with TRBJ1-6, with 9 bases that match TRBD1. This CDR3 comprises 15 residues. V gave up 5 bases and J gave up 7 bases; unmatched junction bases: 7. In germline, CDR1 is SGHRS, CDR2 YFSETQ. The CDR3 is CASRDRGSSNSPLHF. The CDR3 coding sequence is TGCGCCAGCAGGGACAGGGGCTCGTCCAATTCACCCCTCCACTTT. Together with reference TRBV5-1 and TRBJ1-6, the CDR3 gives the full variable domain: KAGVTQTPRYLIKTRGQQVTLSCSPISGHRSVSWYQQTPGQGLQFLFEYFSETQRNKGNFPGRFSGRQFSNSRSEMNVSTLELGDSALYLCASRDRGSSNSPLHFGNGTRLTVT.

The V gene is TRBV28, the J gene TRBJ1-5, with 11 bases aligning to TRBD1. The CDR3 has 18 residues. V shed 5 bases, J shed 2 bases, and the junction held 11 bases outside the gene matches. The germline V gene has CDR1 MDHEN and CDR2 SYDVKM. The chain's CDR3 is CASSPTGTGGRGNQPQHF. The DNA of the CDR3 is TGTGCCAGCAGTCCTACCGGGACAGGGGGGAGGGGCAATCAGCCCCAGCATTTT.

The CDR3 loop is CASSSREGETQYF. The CDR3 nucleotides read TGTGCCAGCAGTTCCCGGGAAGGAGAGACCCAGTACTTC. The chain employs TRBV6-4 and TRBJ2-5, with D perhaps TRBD2 (5 bases). Germline CDR1 reads MRHNA; CDR2 reads SNTAGT. The CDR3 extends over 13 amino acids. Between the trimmed V and J ends, which lost 5 bases and 4 bases, there was a span of 11 bases.